Listed below are T cell receptor beta chains from one sample, sequenced in a study of radiation and T cells in renal cell carcinoma. Assay used: immunoSEQ multiplex PCR; TCRdb lists only in-frame clones, some missing. The table lists around 15,000 clones, around 50% of them singletons. This sample comprised tumor tissue, obtained from a patient whose treatment was nephrectomy without radiotherapy. The receptor source for this set is a man aged 45-65 years with renal cell carcinoma. Both conserved end residues are part of each CDR3. D genes are given only for firm matches. Rows give clone size only sometimes, using once, few, many, or a class for an expanded clone.

V gene,clone size,J gene,D gene,CDR3 DNA,CDR3 protein
TRBV10-3,-,TRBJ2-1,-,TGTGCCACCACCGATTACAATGAGCAGTTCTTC,CATTDYNEQFF
TRBV19,-,TRBJ1-5,TRBD1,TGTGCCAGTAGTATCCGGACAGGGGCCAGGGGTTATAGCAATCAGCCCCAGCATTTT,CASSIRTGARGYSNQPQHF
TRBV6-6,-,TRBJ1-6,-,TGTGCCAGCACCCAAGGAAGAGGGGATAATTCACCCCTCCACTTT,CASTQGRGDNSPLHF
TRBV5-1,medium-sized,TRBJ2-7,TRBD1,TGCGCCAGCAGCTCTTCGACAGGGTTTCCCTACGAGCAGTACTTC,CASSSSTGFPYEQYF
TRBV5-1,-,TRBJ1-1,-,TGCGCCAGCAGCGGGGCACAGTCCGGGACTGAAGCTTTCTTT,CASSGAQSGTEAFF
TRBV30,-,TRBJ2-7,-,TGTGCCTGGTCAACTAGTCTTTACTACGAGCAGTACTTC,CAWSTSLYYEQYF
TRBV10-3,few,TRBJ1-5,TRBD1,TGTGCCATCAGTGAGCCCAGGGGGCGCGATTGGAATCAGCCCCAGCATTTT,CAISEPRGRDWNQPQHF
TRBV5-3,few,TRBJ2-7,-,TGTGCCAGAAGCTGGGGGGACAGCTCCTACGAGCAGTACTTC,CARSWGDSSYEQYF
TRBV19,-,TRBJ2-2,TRBD1,TGTGCCAGTAGTGGGGGACAGGGGTGGCCGAACACCGGGGAGCTGTTTTTT,CASSGGQGWPNTGELFF
TRBV7-8,-,TRBJ2-3,TRBD2,TGTGCCAGCAGCTTAGTGGGGGGGACTTTCACAGATACGCAGTATTTT,CASSLVGGTFTDTQYF
TRBV2,-,TRBJ2-7,-,TGTGCCAGCAAATATCGGCAGGATCCTTCCTACGAGCAGTACTTC,CASKYRQDPSYEQYF
TRBV6-1,-,TRBJ1-5,-,TGTGCCAGCACGGGTAATAGCAATCAGCCCCAGCATTTT,CASTGNSNQPQHF
TRBV5-5,-,TRBJ2-7,TRBD1,TGTGCCAGCAGCTTGGTTTTAGTGGGACAGGGGCCGTACGAGCAGTACTTC,CASSLVLVGQGPYEQYF
TRBV30,few,TRBJ2-7,-,TGTGCCTGGCAGGTCGACTACGAGCAGTACTTC,CAWQVDYEQYF
TRBV6-5,few,TRBJ1-1,-,TGTGCCAGCAGTTACACGGGGGGCACTGAAGCTTTCTTT,CASSYTGGTEAFF
TRBV12-5,-,TRBJ1-3,-,TGTGCTAGTGGTTTGCCCTTCTCTGGAAACACCATATATTTT,CASGLPFSGNTIYF
TRBV14,once,TRBJ2-7,-,TGTGCCAGCAGCCAGATGACTGGGTGGGTCGAGCAGTACTTC,CASSQMTGWVEQYF
TRBV5-4,-,TRBJ1-3,-,TGTGCCAGCAGCTTGCAAGGGGTCGGAAACACCATATATTTT,CASSLQGVGNTIYF
TRBV6-1,-,TRBJ1-2,TRBD1,TGTGCCAGCAGTGTATCAGGACAGGGACTCTATGGCTACACCTTC,CASSVSGQGLYGYTF
TRBV6-6,-,TRBJ1-6,-,TGTGCCGGGTCGACGGGGAACTATAATTCACCCCTCCACTTT,CAGSTGNYNSPLHF
TRBV30,medium-sized,TRBJ2-7,-,TGTGCCTGGACCCCCCGGGACATCTCCTACGAGCAGTACTTC,CAWTPRDISYEQYF
TRBV19,-,TRBJ2-6,TRBD1,TGTGCCAGTCTTGGGGACAGTACTTTATTTGGGGCCAACGTCCTGACTTTC,CASLGDSTLFGANVLTF
TRBV6-1,few,TRBJ1-5,-,TGTGCCAGCAGTGAAAGGCAAGGGACCTCTTGGCCCCAGCATTTT,CASSERQGTSWPQHF
TRBV20-1,-,TRBJ2-7,-,TGCAGTGCTCGGAACTACGAGCAGTACTTC,CSARNYEQYF
TRBV19,-,TRBJ1-1,-,TGTGCCAGTAGTATTGGGGAAGGCACTGAAGCTTTCTTT,CASSIGEGTEAFF
TRBV7-2,-,TRBJ2-2,TRBD2,TGTGCCAGCAGCTTCGGGGGGGCGAACACCGGGGAGCTGTTTTTT,CASSFGGANTGELFF
TRBV11-3,-,TRBJ2-3,TRBD1,TGTGCCAGCAGAGAGGGACAGCACACAGATACGCAGTATTTT,CASREGQHTDTQYF
TRBV28,few,TRBJ1-3,-,TGTGCCAGCAGTCCGTACGGTGGGACACGAAACACCATATATTTT,CASSPYGGTRNTIYF
TRBV2,few,TRBJ2-7,TRBD1,TGTGCCAGCAGTGAGCAGGGGGCATTGTACGAGCAGTACTTC,CASSEQGALYEQYF